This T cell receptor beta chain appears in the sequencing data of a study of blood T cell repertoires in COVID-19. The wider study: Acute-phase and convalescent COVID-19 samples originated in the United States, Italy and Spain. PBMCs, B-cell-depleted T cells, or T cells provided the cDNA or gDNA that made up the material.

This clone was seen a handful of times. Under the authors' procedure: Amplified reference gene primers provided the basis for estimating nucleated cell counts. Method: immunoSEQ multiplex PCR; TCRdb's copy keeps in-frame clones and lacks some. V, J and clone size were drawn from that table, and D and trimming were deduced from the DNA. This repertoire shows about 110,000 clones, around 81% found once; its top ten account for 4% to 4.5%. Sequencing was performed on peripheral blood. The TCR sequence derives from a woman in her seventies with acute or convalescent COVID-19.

CDR3 bases: TGTGCCAGCAGCTTCTCCGGGACTAGCGGGGGGGCCATAGATACGCAGTATTTT. This translates into CASSFSGTSGGAIDTQYF. This chain uses TRBV7-2 with TRBJ2-3; 16 bases map to TRBD2. The CDR3 length is 18 residues. The J segment lost 5 bases and the V segment lost 3 bases, leaving 8 bases of the junction unmatched. Germline V lookup: CDR1 SGHTA, CDR2 FQGNSA.